Each of the 14 T cell receptor beta chains below was sequenced from the same sample in a study of T cells after yellow fever vaccination. TCRdb re-called the 5' RACE reads with MiXCR, one entry per CDR3 protein. The table shows 110,000 to 150,000 distinct CDR3 sequences, with 6.6% occurring only once. This specimen consisted of CD4+ T cells sorted from PBMCs, obtained 10 days after the yellow fever booster vaccination. The receptor set was obtained from a man aged 25-45 years who received the YFV17D yellow fever vaccine.

Many counts were recorded for this clonotype. The CDR3 region has the DNA TGCAGTGCTTCCGGGACAGGTAGCACAGATACGCAGTATTTT. Translating gives CSASGTGSTDTQYF. J is TRBJ2-3 and V is TRBV20-1; 8 nucleotides line up with TRBD1. Trimming removed 5 bases from V and 0 bases from J; junction bases left unmatched: 4. CDR1 is DFQATT and CDR2 is SNEGSKA in the germline V gene (reference sequence). CDR3 length: 14 amino acids.

The chain couples TRBV7-9 to TRBJ1-1, with D unclear. Germline assignment: CDR1 SEHNR and CDR2 FQNEAQ (reference sequence). V was pared by 2 bases and J by 2 bases, with 6 bases between. The CDR3 runs 13 residues. The DNA for the CDR3 is TGTGCCAGCAGCTTAATAGCCAACACTGAAGCTTTCTTT. Its protein is CASSLIANTEAFF.

This clonotype has only a few counts. The gene calls are TRBV7-2 and TRBJ2-7; D not resolved. V was cut by 2 bases and J by 6 bases, with 8 bases left in between. The CDR3 has 12 amino acids. Germline values: CDR1 SGHTA, CDR2 FQGNSA. CDR3: CASSLFPSEQYF. The CDR3 DNA follows: TGTGCCAGCAGCTTATTCCCCAGCGAGCAGTACTTC.

There are many counts of this clonotype. The chain is built from TRBV12-3 or TRBV12-4 and TRBJ1-2, with 8 bases lining up with TRBD1. This CDR3 has 15 amino acids. J was trimmed by 3 bases and V by 4 bases; bases with no gene match: 7. CDR3 loop: CASSSAGTGDYGYTF. The CDR3 nucleotides read TGTGCCAGCAGTTCCGCCGGGACAGGAGACTATGGCTACACCTTC.

The rearrangement links TRBV18 to TRBJ2-3; the D is unclear. Trimming took off 3 bases at V and 1 base at J, with 8 bases between the two ends. Germline lookup yields CDR1 KGHSH and CDR2 LQKENI. CDR3 length: 14 residues. CDR3 amino acids: CASSPKHRTDTQYF. As DNA, the CDR3 is TGTGCCAGCTCACCCAAACACCGCACAGATACGCAGTATTTT. The variable domain in full, completed from reference TRBV18 and TRBJ2-3, reads NAGVMQNPRHLVRRRGQEARLRCSPMKGHSHVYWYRQLPEEGLKFMVYLQKENIIDESGMPKERFSAEFPKEGPSILRIQQVVRGDSAAYFCASSPKHRTDTQYFGPGTRLTVL.

This clonotype was seen many times. V and J are TRBV19 and TRBJ2-7, with D possibly matching TRBD1 (5 bases). CDR3 size: 15 residues. Germline CDR1 is LNHDA and CDR2 is SQIVND (reference sequence). V dropped 4 bases and J dropped 4 bases, with 17 bases sitting between them. CDR3 bases: TGTGCCAGTAGTAACGGTAGGGGTACGACGTACGAGCAGTACTTC. Protein product: CASSNGRGTTYEQYF.

This clonotype has ten or more counts. This rearrangement joins TRBV12-3 or TRBV12-4 to TRBJ2-5; 8 positions agree with TRBD2. The CDR3 length is 14 residues. The V and J ends lost 6 bases and 5 bases, in that order; junction bases with no gene match: 8. CDR3 nucleotides: TGTGCCAGCAGACGGAGCGGGAGCCGGGAGACCCAGTACTTC. This encodes CASRRSGSRETQYF.

This clonotype showed up many times. The J gene is TRBJ2-7, the V gene TRBV7-2; the D gene is possibly TRBD1 (6 bases). The CDR3 is 14 residues long. V was pared by 5 bases and J by 6 bases, with 17 bases between. The germline V gene encodes CDR1 SGHTA and CDR2 FQGNSA. CDR3 nucleotides: TGTGCCAGCAGCATTAGAACAGGGAGAATCGAGCAGTACTTC. It specifies CASSIRTGRIEQYF.

This clonotype was detected ten times or more. The genes are TRBV20-1 and TRBJ1-2; TRBD1 aligns across 9 bases. Germline CDR1 is DFQATT and CDR2 is SNEGSKA (reference sequence). This CDR3 region has 13 residues. DNA of the CDR3: TGCAGCTCCTTCTTGGACAGGGGTCTTGTCTACACCTTC. Its protein is CSSFLDRGLVYTF.

This clonotype was seen only a few times. The rearrangement links TRBV18 to TRBJ1-2; D not certain. Germline CDR1 reads KGHSH; CDR2 reads LQKENI. There are 14 residues in the CDR3. Trimming cost V 3 bases and J 4 bases, with 12 bases left between them. The DNA for the CDR3 is TGTGCCAGCTCACCTGGAACAGAAAGCTATGGCTACACCTTC. Protein sequence: CASSPGTESYGYTF.

This chain links TRBV4-2 with TRBJ2-1; perhaps D is TRBD1 or TRBD2 (5 bases each). The V end lost 0 bases, the J end lost 2 bases, and 8 bases lay between the germline ends. Germline values: CDR1 LGHNA, CDR2 YNFKEQ. The CDR3 is 15 residues long. DNA for the CDR3: TGTGCCAGCAGCCAAGAGCAGGGACCCTACAATGAGCAGTTCTTC. The encoded protein is CASSQEQGPYNEQFF.

This clonotype was seen more than once but under ten times. This sequence joins TRBV7-2 and TRBJ1-6, with 11 nucleotides matching TRBD1. V gave up 1 base and J gave up 4 bases; unmatched junction bases: 3. The germline gives CDR1 SGHTA, CDR2 FQGNSA. This CDR3 has 17 residues. CDR3 DNA sequence: TGTGCCAGCAGCTTAGTCGGGACAGGGGGATATAATTCACCCCTCCACTTT. Protein sequence: CASSLVGTGGYNSPLHF.

This clonotype has ten or more counts. This chain uses TRBV6-1 with TRBJ2-7; 11 nucleotides line up with TRBD2. The CDR3 has 14 amino acids. The germline V gene has CDR1 MNHNS and CDR2 SASEGT. V was clipped by 5 bases and J by 6 bases; unmatched bases: 6. In nucleotides, the CDR3 is TGTGCCAGCAGTCTTAGCGGGAGGGCCGTCGAGCAGTACTTC. Translation gives CASSLSGRAVEQYF.

V and J are TRBV5-6 and TRBJ1-2; 12 bases agree with TRBD1. J was trimmed by 4 bases and V by 0 bases; bases with no gene match: 4. Germline CDR1 SGHDT, CDR2 YYEEEE. The CDR3 length is 16 residues. Written as DNA, the CDR3 is TGTGCCAGCAGCTTGGGGGACAGGGGGCATGTCTATGGCTACACCTTC. It specifies CASSLGDRGHVYGYTF.